This record covers a single T cell receptor beta chain. No cognate antigen has been identified for it. No base-level quality is on record; no much larger clone is a single base apart. The CDR3 sequence holds 12 residues, the cysteine and phenylalanine included. Just the 36-base CDR3 DNA is kept, in frame starting at base 1. CDR1 and CDR2 (PRHDT, FYEKMQ) derive from the germline V gene (reference sequence). The junction shows trimming of 2 bases on V and 2 bases on J, plus 3 bases between the germline ends. TCRbeta CDR3 regions were amplified from genomic DNA using the immunoSEQ Assay, a bias-controlled multiplex PCR. The authors' pipeline ran thus. The number of nucleated cells in each sample was estimated by amplification of reference gene primers within the assay. To quantify the absolute abundance of each unique TCRbeta CDR3 rearrangement, sequence reads were collapsed and filtered. Productive Simpson clonality was computed per sample as the square root of Simpson's diversity index over productive rearrangements. Sourced from immuneACCESS, this table was stored by TCRdb with only in-frame sequences that have V and J called. A share of the clones is absent; for the studies checked, an unresolved V gene accounts for under half, and the remainder has no known explanation. The D gene and trimming were derived from the DNA, and the V and J assignments and clone size from that table. Across this sample there are approximately 53,000 clones, with about 81% seen only once. Together, the top ten hold around a fifth of the sample.

Collaborating institutions collected whole blood in K2EDTA tubes following their own protocols. For TCRbeta analysis, collaborator samples were shipped as frozen whole blood, as isolated PBMCs, or as DNA extracted from either sample type. The sample belongs to a study of blood T cell repertoires in COVID-19 (TCRdb year 2020). In the study overall: Samples covering the acute and convalescent phases of COVID-19 were provided by collaborators in the United States, Italy and Spain. The prospective study material was composed of cDNA or gDNA derived from T cells, B-cell-depleted T cells, or PBMCs. Deeply sampled blood TCRbeta repertoires from subjects exposed to, actively infected with, or recovered from COVID-19 were included in the dataset. A freely available public database, intended as a resource for researchers studying the immune response to SARS-CoV-2, is where the repertoires were released. The samples were drawn from the first 160 participants of the ongoing ImmuneRACE study and from some 1,300 subjects provided by 6 global collaborators. A de-identified subject ID, COVID-19 status, age in years and sex were almost always included in the sample metadata. Where HLA class I and class II types were available, the types were taken from metadata supplied by the sample provider, not from assay-based typing.

Results the study describes overall, beyond this receptor: The amount of clinical and demographic metadata varied by source and participant and was provided uncurated.

The chain uses TRBV13 and TRBJ1-1, with the D segment identity uncertain. Sequencing was carried out using peripheral blood. The source is a woman aged 55-69 years with acute or convalescent COVID-19. The CDR3 loop reads CASSLLNTEAFF. The nucleotide sequence reads as follows: TGTGCCAGCAGCTTACTTAACACTGAAGCTTTCTTT.